These 16 T cell receptor beta chains share one sample of origin, sequenced in a study of blood T cell repertoires in COVID-19. Profiling relied on immunoSEQ multiplex PCR, and the TCRdb table lists in-frame clones only, not all of them. This table holds fewer than 350,000 clones, about nine tenths found once. Source material: PBMCs or T cells enriched from blood (not recorded which). Receptor source: a man between 60 and 75 years old who had recovered from COVID-19.

V usage is TRBV18 and J usage is TRBJ1-2; the D is unclear. The V gene lost 2 bases and the J gene lost 2 bases, with 12 bases spanning the gap. Germline V gene data show CDR1 as KGHSH and CDR2 as LQKENI. This CDR3 comprises 15 residues. CDR3 bases: TGTGCCAGCTCACCAGCGGGTTCCCGAAACTATGGCTACACCTTC. Translating gives CASSPAGSRNYGYTF.

The J gene is TRBJ2-1, the V gene TRBV9, with TRBD2 matching over 10 bases. Germline CDR1 is SGDLS and CDR2 is YYNGEE. The CDR3 spans 19 residues. J was trimmed by 0 bases and V by 4 bases; bases with no gene match: 13. CDR3 loop: CASSQGASGGLSSYNEQFF. CDR3 sequence (DNA): TGTGCCAGCAGCCAGGGGGCTAGCGGGGGCTTATCCTCCTACAATGAGCAGTTCTTC.

The V and J genes are TRBV11-2 and TRBJ2-7; 12 nucleotides agree with TRBD2. The V gene end was trimmed by 4 bases and the J gene end by 0 bases; junction bases not matched to a gene: 1. The CDR3 contains 15 residues. From germline, CDR1 is SGHAT and CDR2 FQNNGV. The CDR3 sequence is CASSSGLAGSYEQYF. In DNA, the CDR3 is TGTGCCAGCAGCTCGGGACTAGCGGGCTCCTACGAGCAGTACTTC.

This chain uses TRBV7-3 with TRBJ1-6, with D perhaps TRBD1 (5 bases). Looked up from germline, CDR1 is SGHTA and CDR2 is FQGTGA. Trimming left V 5 bases short and J 8 bases short, with 16 bases between. The CDR3 sequence is 15 residues long. The CDR3: CASSLGHPGDSPLHF. The CDR3 coding sequence is TGTGCCAGCAGCCTCGGACACCCTGGGGATTCACCCCTCCACTTT.

The V call is TRBV11-3, the J call TRBJ2-3, with TRBD2 as a possible D gene (5 bases). The germline V gene encodes CDR1 SGHNT and CDR2 YENEEA. V was pared by 5 bases and J by 6 bases, with 18 bases between. The CDR3 has 15 residues. The CDR3 loop reads CASSHGGSKEDTQYF. The CDR3 DNA is TGTGCCAGCAGCCACGGTGGGAGTAAAGAGGATACGCAGTATTTT.

The rearrangement uses TRBV3-1 (or the pseudogene TRBV3-2) and TRBJ2-2, with 9 positions matching TRBD2. The CDR3 length is 15 residues. CDR1 is LGHDT, CDR2 YNNKEL, per germline (reference sequence). V trimming: 1 base; J trimming: 5 bases; junction bases outside the gene matches: 2. The CDR3 region has the DNA TGTGCCAGCAGCCAAGGGCTAGCGGGGACCGGGGAGCTGTTTTTT. The encoded protein is CASSQGLAGTGELFF.

The V and J genes are TRBV7-2 and TRBJ2-7, with 12 bases fitting TRBD1. The V gene end was trimmed by 5 bases and the J gene end by 7 bases; junction bases not matched to a gene: 15. This CDR3 comprises 17 residues. The germline CDR1 and CDR2 sequences are SGHTA and FQGNSA. The CDR3 region is CASSPRVGGQGAWEQYF. In nucleotides, the CDR3 is TGTGCCAGCAGCCCTAGGGTGGGGGGACAGGGGGCTTGGGAGCAGTACTTC.

The chain recombines TRBV5-1 with TRBJ2-7, with 13 bases matching TRBD2. The J segment lost 1 base and the V segment lost 6 bases, leaving 1 base of the junction unmatched. This CDR3 has 14 residues. The V gene's germline CDR1 is SGHRS and CDR2 YFSETQ. CDR3 protein: CASKGLAGSYEQYF. The CDR3 coding sequence is TGCGCCAGCAAGGGACTAGCGGGATCCTACGAGCAGTACTTC.

The chain combines TRBV5-1 with TRBJ2-7, with TRBD2 matching over 8 bases. The CDR3 is made up of 16 amino acids. CDR1 is SGHRS and CDR2 is YFSETQ in the germline V gene. Trimming at V came to 4 bases and at J to 5 bases, leaving 14 bases not matched to a gene. The CDR3 DNA sequence: TGCGCCAGCAGCCCCGAGGGGGGGCGGGAGGTAGACGAGCAGTACTTC. Amino acids: CASSPEGGREVDEQYF.

The CDR3 here is CASSPDGKGGQPQHF. For the CDR3, the DNA is TGTGCCAGCAGTCCAGACGGAAAAGGAGGCCAGCCCCAGCATTTT. V and J are TRBV6-6 and TRBJ1-5; D remains unclear. With 5 bases removed from V and 7 bases from J, the gap between germline ends came to 18 bases. The CDR3 has 15 amino acids. Per germline, CDR1 MNHNY and CDR2 SVGAGI (reference sequence).

V is TRBV6-5 and J is TRBJ1-1; TRBD1 aligns across 7 bases. In germline, CDR1 is MNHEY, CDR2 SVGAGI. V shed 0 bases and J 4 bases; nucleotides not matched to a gene: 5. The CDR3 loop spans 15 amino acids. Here the CDR3 reads CASSYSHRGATEAFF. The CDR3 coding sequence is TGTGCCAGCAGTTACTCTCACAGGGGCGCCACTGAAGCTTTCTTT.

This clone was counted ten times or more. The genes are TRBV3-1 (or the pseudogene TRBV3-2) and TRBJ1-4; D is possibly TRBD1 (6 bases). V was shortened by 0 bases and J by 4 bases, with 24 bases between the two germline ends. CDR1 is LGHDT and CDR2 is YNNKEL in the germline V gene (reference sequence). The CDR3 covers 20 residues. CDR3 in amino acids: CASSQDRWDTTLRNNEKLFF. The DNA of the CDR3 is TGTGCCAGCAGCCAAGATCGATGGGACACAACTCTACGAAATAATGAAAAACTGTTTTTT.

This chain uses TRBV7-2 with TRBJ2-7; TRBD1 matches 10 bases. Germline V CDR1 and CDR2: SGHTA, FQGNSA. V was clipped by 5 bases and J by 0 bases; unmatched bases: 4. This CDR3 comprises 15 residues. The CDR3 sequence: CASSQTGGNSYEQYF. The CDR3 DNA sequence: TGTGCCAGCAGCCAGACAGGGGGCAACTCCTACGAGCAGTACTTC.

The chain employs TRBV7-2 and TRBJ1-6; D is possibly TRBD1 (5 bases). The germline V gene has CDR1 SGHTA and CDR2 FQGNSA. This CDR3 is 18 amino acids long. Trimming took 5 bases from V and 0 from J, leaving 17 bases between them. This CDR3 reads CASSLIGAASSYNSPLHF. CDR3 DNA sequence: TGTGCCAGCAGCCTAATAGGGGCAGCGAGCTCCTATAATTCACCCCTCCACTTT.

This chain links TRBV5-6 with TRBJ2-7; D perhaps matches TRBD2 (6 bases). Germline assignment: CDR1 SGHDT and CDR2 YYEEEE. The CDR3 totals 14 residues. Trimming shortened V by 1 base and J by 3 bases, and 11 bases separated the two germline ends. CDR3 protein: CASSLIQRVYEQYF. The CDR3, as DNA: TGTGCCAGCAGCTTGATCCAGCGGGTCTACGAGCAGTACTTC.

This chain links TRBV7-9 with TRBJ2-6; 11 bases match TRBD1. The CDR3 length is 16 residues. V dropped 5 bases and J dropped 2; count of bases not matched to a gene: 2. In germline, CDR1 is SEHNR, CDR2 FQNEAQ (reference sequence). CDR3 sequence: CASSPDRGPGANVLTF. Written as DNA, the CDR3 is TGTGCCAGCAGCCCGGACAGGGGGCCTGGGGCCAACGTCCTGACTTTC.